A selection of T cell receptor beta chains follows, all from one sample in a study of shared clonotypes between healthy human individuals. Repertoires were generated with immunoSEQ multiplex PCR, while TCRdb's copy carries only in-frame clones and drops some. The top ten clones hold approximately 1.1% of a sample with 1.4 million to 1.5 million clones, about 96% of them seen once. The sequencing input was naive CD4+ T cells sorted from blood. The receptor set was obtained from a man between 25 and 39 years old in good health. CDR3s include the opening cysteine and the closing phenylalanine or tryptophan. A D gene is named only where the DNA matches it firmly. Expanded clones get a size class; other rows say once, few or many, or leave the size out.

d_call: TRBD1; clone_size: -; j_call: TRBJ1-4; v_call: TRBV6-6; cdr3_nt: TGTGCCAGCAGTCGACAGGGCACTAATGAAAAACTGTTTTTT; cdr3_aa: CASSRQGTNEKLFF
d_call: -; clone_size: -; j_call: TRBJ2-7; v_call: TRBV20-1; cdr3_nt: TGCAGTGCTAGCGGCGGCTACGAGCAGTACTTC; cdr3_aa: CSASGGYEQYF
d_call: TRBD1; clone_size: -; j_call: TRBJ1-1; v_call: TRBV5-1; cdr3_nt: TGCGCCAGCAGCTCAGGACAGGGGGCAGTGGGCACTGAAGCTTTCTTT; cdr3_aa: CASSSGQGAVGTEAFF
d_call: -; clone_size: -; j_call: TRBJ2-7; v_call: TRBV5-1; cdr3_nt: TGCGCCAGCAGCTTGAGTTCTCCGAACCAGCAGTACTTC; cdr3_aa: CASSLSSPNQQYF
d_call: -; clone_size: -; j_call: TRBJ2-6; v_call: TRBV5-1; cdr3_nt: TGCGCCAGCAGCTACCAAACCACAACTCGCGCGACTGGGGCCAACGTCCTGACTTTC; cdr3_aa: CASSYQTTTRATGANVLTF
d_call: TRBD1; clone_size: -; j_call: TRBJ1-3; v_call: TRBV9; cdr3_nt: TGTGCCAGCAGCGTAGAATCACAGGGGGTGGGAAACACCATATATTTT; cdr3_aa: CASSVESQGVGNTIYF
d_call: -; clone_size: -; j_call: TRBJ1-2; v_call: TRBV11-2; cdr3_nt: TGTGCCAGCAGCTCCCACAGGGTTGGCTACACCTTC; cdr3_aa: CASSSHRVGYTF
d_call: TRBD1; clone_size: once; j_call: TRBJ2-2; v_call: TRBV2; cdr3_nt: TGTGCCAGCAGTCAACAGGGGGCGGACACCGGGGAGCTGTTTTTT; cdr3_aa: CASSQQGADTGELFF
d_call: -; clone_size: -; j_call: TRBJ1-3; v_call: TRBV28; cdr3_nt: TGTGCCAGCAGTTCCGTCTCTGGAAACACCATATATTTT; cdr3_aa: CASSSVSGNTIYF
d_call: TRBD2; clone_size: -; j_call: TRBJ2-7; v_call: TRBV5-6; cdr3_nt: TGTGCCAGCGCGAAACTAGCGGGATACGAGCAGTACTTC; cdr3_aa: CASAKLAGYEQYF
d_call: TRBD2; clone_size: -; j_call: TRBJ2-1; v_call: TRBV10-2; cdr3_nt: TGCGCCAGCAGTGTCGCTAGCGGTCTGCCCCCTTACAATGAGCAGTTCTTC; cdr3_aa: CASSVASGLPPYNEQFF
d_call: -; clone_size: few; j_call: TRBJ2-6; v_call: TRBV10-1; cdr3_nt: TGCGCCAGCAGTTTCTCTGGGGCCAACGTCCTGACTTTC; cdr3_aa: CASSFSGANVLTF
d_call: -; clone_size: -; j_call: TRBJ2-1; v_call: TRBV7-3; cdr3_nt: TGTGCCAGCAGCCCCACGGGGCCTTACAATGAGCAGTTCTTC; cdr3_aa: CASSPTGPYNEQFF
d_call: TRBD1; clone_size: -; j_call: TRBJ2-1; v_call: TRBV10-3; cdr3_nt: TGTGCCATCAGCGGACAGGGCGAGTCCTACAATGAGCAGTTCTTC; cdr3_aa: CAISGQGESYNEQFF
d_call: TRBD2; clone_size: -; j_call: TRBJ2-2; v_call: TRBV7-9; cdr3_nt: TGTGCCAGCAGCTCCCCCCCCCGATTAGCGGGAGGGTTCGGGGAGCTGTTTTTT; cdr3_aa: CASSSPPRLAGGFGELFF
d_call: -; clone_size: -; j_call: TRBJ1-2; v_call: TRBV7-2; cdr3_nt: TGTGCCAGCAGCTTGACTGCAGGGCCCTATGGCTACACCTTC; cdr3_aa: CASSLTAGPYGYTF
d_call: -; clone_size: -; j_call: TRBJ2-1; v_call: TRBV4-2; cdr3_nt: TGTGCCAGCAGCCAAGGGACCGGGACCATCAATGAGCAGTTCTTC; cdr3_aa: CASSQGTGTINEQFF
d_call: -; clone_size: -; j_call: TRBJ1-4; v_call: TRBV18; cdr3_nt: TGTGCCAGCTCACCGGGGGGCTCTAATGAAAAACTGTTTTTT; cdr3_aa: CASSPGGSNEKLFF
d_call: -; clone_size: -; j_call: TRBJ2-5; v_call: TRBV5-6; cdr3_nt: TGTGCCAGCAGCCCCGGACTGGCACAAGAGACCCAGTACTTC; cdr3_aa: CASSPGLAQETQYF
d_call: -; clone_size: -; j_call: TRBJ2-2; v_call: TRBV5-1; cdr3_nt: TGCGCCAGCAGCTTGGGGACCTATGTCGGGGAGCTGTTTTTT; cdr3_aa: CASSLGTYVGELFF
d_call: TRBD1; clone_size: -; j_call: TRBJ2-1; v_call: TRBV11-3; cdr3_nt: TGTGCCAGCAGCCCCACCCCCGGGACAGGGGGTTTCGATGAGCAGTTCTTC; cdr3_aa: CASSPTPGTGGFDEQFF
d_call: -; clone_size: -; j_call: TRBJ2-7; v_call: TRBV15; cdr3_nt: TGTGCCACCAGCAGCTATCGGGTCCCATACGAGCAGTACTTC; cdr3_aa: CATSSYRVPYEQYF
d_call: -; clone_size: -; j_call: TRBJ2-5; v_call: TRBV5-6; cdr3_nt: TGTGCCAGCAGCTTTTCGAGAGAGACCCAGTACTTC; cdr3_aa: CASSFSRETQYF
d_call: TRBD2; clone_size: -; j_call: TRBJ2-7; v_call: TRBV28; cdr3_nt: TGTGCCAGCAGTCTGACTAGCGGGAGGGCCGAGCAGTACTTC; cdr3_aa: CASSLTSGRAEQYF
d_call: TRBD2; clone_size: -; j_call: TRBJ2-2; v_call: TRBV18; cdr3_nt: TGTGCCAGCTCACCACCGGGACTAGCGGGATCAGTCGGGGAGCTGTTTTTT; cdr3_aa: CASSPPGLAGSVGELFF
d_call: TRBD1; clone_size: -; j_call: TRBJ1-3; v_call: TRBV5-4; cdr3_nt: TGTGCCAGCAGCTGGGACAGTTCGTCTGGAAACACCATATATTTT; cdr3_aa: CASSWDSSSGNTIYF
d_call: -; clone_size: -; j_call: TRBJ2-2; v_call: TRBV15; cdr3_nt: TGTGCCACCAGCAGAGAAGGGCTGCGAACCGGGGAGCTGTTTTTT; cdr3_aa: CATSREGLRTGELFF
d_call: -; clone_size: once; j_call: TRBJ2-7; v_call: TRBV25-1; cdr3_nt: TGTGCCAGCCCGCGAGGTGGCGAGCAGTACTTC; cdr3_aa: CASPRGGEQYF
d_call: TRBD2; clone_size: -; j_call: TRBJ2-1; v_call: TRBV30; cdr3_nt: TGTGCCTGGACCATTCTCGGACCGGGACTAGCGGCCTACAATGAGCAGTTCTTC; cdr3_aa: CAWTILGPGLAAYNEQFF
d_call: TRBD1; clone_size: -; j_call: TRBJ2-5; v_call: TRBV2; cdr3_nt: TGTGCCAGCAGTGAAGGGACAGGGAATCTAGAGACCCAGTACTTC; cdr3_aa: CASSEGTGNLETQYF
d_call: -; clone_size: -; j_call: TRBJ1-1; v_call: TRBV5-5; cdr3_nt: TGTGCCAGCAGCTCCCCGGGACGCCTCATGAACACTGAAGCTTTCTTT; cdr3_aa: CASSSPGRLMNTEAFF
d_call: -; clone_size: -; j_call: TRBJ2-1; v_call: TRBV5-1; cdr3_nt: TGCGCCAGCAGTGGGGTAGCCACCCACAATGAGCAGTTCTTC; cdr3_aa: CASSGVATHNEQFF
d_call: -; clone_size: -; j_call: TRBJ2-2; v_call: TRBV4-2; cdr3_nt: TGTGCCAGCAGCCAAGTTGGGGTCGGGGAGCTGTTTTTT; cdr3_aa: CASSQVGVGELFF
d_call: TRBD2; clone_size: -; j_call: TRBJ2-1; v_call: TRBV7-2; cdr3_nt: TGTGCCAGCAGCTTGGCGGGAGGGCGTTCCTACAATGAGCAGTTCTTC; cdr3_aa: CASSLAGGRSYNEQFF
d_call: -; clone_size: -; j_call: TRBJ2-7; v_call: TRBV6-5; cdr3_nt: TGTGCCAGCACCCAACCGGAGCCCCCCTACGAGCAGTACTTC; cdr3_aa: CASTQPEPPYEQYF
d_call: TRBD2; clone_size: -; j_call: TRBJ2-7; v_call: TRBV5-4; cdr3_nt: TGTGCCAGCAGGCCCGGACTAGCGGGAGTCGAGACTTACGAGCAGTACTTC; cdr3_aa: CASRPGLAGVETYEQYF
d_call: -; clone_size: -; j_call: TRBJ2-7; v_call: TRBV6-1; cdr3_nt: TGTGCCAGTGGAGCAATTCAGGGTCCCAGAAGGTACTTC; cdr3_aa: CASGAIQGPRRYF
d_call: TRBD2; clone_size: -; j_call: TRBJ2-3; v_call: TRBV5-1; cdr3_nt: TGCGCCAGCAGCTTGCAGGCGGGACTAGCGGAGGTTACAGATACGCAGTATTTT; cdr3_aa: CASSLQAGLAEVTDTQYF
d_call: TRBD1; clone_size: -; j_call: TRBJ2-7; v_call: TRBV19; cdr3_nt: TGTGCCAGTAGTATCCGGGACAGGGGGCAGTACGAGCAGTACTTC; cdr3_aa: CASSIRDRGQYEQYF
d_call: -; clone_size: -; j_call: TRBJ2-5; v_call: TRBV7-9; cdr3_nt: TGTGCCTGCCAGCAAGCGGAGGGGAGAGAGACCCAGTACTTC; cdr3_aa: CACQQAEGRETQYF
d_call: -; clone_size: -; j_call: TRBJ2-2; v_call: TRBV4-3; cdr3_nt: TGCGCCAGCAGCGCCAGGGGGAGGTCCGGGGAGCTGTTTTTT; cdr3_aa: CASSARGRSGELFF
d_call: TRBD1; clone_size: -; j_call: TRBJ1-1; v_call: TRBV28; cdr3_nt: TGTGCCAGCAGTTGGCACAGGGGGCGGGGAACTGAAGCTTTCTTT; cdr3_aa: CASSWHRGRGTEAFF
d_call: -; clone_size: -; j_call: TRBJ2-1; v_call: TRBV7-9; cdr3_nt: TGTGCCAGCAGCTTAGTCCTAGGCGTCGGGGCTCGCAATGAGCAGTTCTTC; cdr3_aa: CASSLVLGVGARNEQFF
d_call: -; clone_size: -; j_call: TRBJ1-1; v_call: TRBV5-1; cdr3_nt: TGCGCCAGCAGCGTGGTGACTCTGAGCCAGAACACTGAAGCTTTCTTT; cdr3_aa: CASSVVTLSQNTEAFF
d_call: TRBD2; clone_size: -; j_call: TRBJ2-3; v_call: TRBV9; cdr3_nt: TGTGCCAGCAGCGTAGCAGCGGGAGGGAGTCATACGCAGTATTTT; cdr3_aa: CASSVAAGGSHTQYF
d_call: TRBD1; clone_size: -; j_call: TRBJ1-2; v_call: TRBV18; cdr3_nt: TGTGCCAGCTCACCTACTGGGACAGGCGCCTATGGCTACACCTTC; cdr3_aa: CASSPTGTGAYGYTF
d_call: TRBD1; clone_size: -; j_call: TRBJ2-1; v_call: TRBV29-1; cdr3_nt: TGCAGCGTTGAAGGGACAGGGGCAAATGAGCAGTTCTTC; cdr3_aa: CSVEGTGANEQFF
d_call: TRBD2; clone_size: -; j_call: TRBJ2-3; v_call: TRBV11-2; cdr3_nt: TGTGCCAGCAGCTTAGGGACTAGCGGGAAATCAGATACGCAGTATTTT; cdr3_aa: CASSLGTSGKSDTQYF
d_call: -; clone_size: -; j_call: TRBJ2-1; v_call: TRBV9; cdr3_nt: TGTGCCAGCAGCGTAAGATCGACAGACTACAATGAGCAGTTCTTC; cdr3_aa: CASSVRSTDYNEQFF
d_call: TRBD1; clone_size: -; j_call: TRBJ1-2; v_call: TRBV18; cdr3_nt: TGTGCCAGCTCACCGCGGACAGGGCCACATGGCTACACCTTC; cdr3_aa: CASSPRTGPHGYTF
d_call: TRBD1; clone_size: -; j_call: TRBJ2-1; v_call: TRBV25-1; cdr3_nt: TGTGCCAGCAGTGAAAGCCGGGGACAGGGTGAAAATGAGCAGTTCTTC; cdr3_aa: CASSESRGQGENEQFF
d_call: -; clone_size: -; j_call: TRBJ1-1; v_call: TRBV6-5; cdr3_nt: TGTGCCAGCAGTTACTCATTCAGGCCCGCTGAAGCTTTCTTT; cdr3_aa: CASSYSFRPAEAFF
d_call: -; clone_size: -; j_call: TRBJ2-5; v_call: TRBV20-1; cdr3_nt: TGCAGTGCCGGCGGAGAGACCCAGTACTTC; cdr3_aa: CSAGGETQYF
d_call: -; clone_size: -; j_call: TRBJ2-1; v_call: TRBV7-3; cdr3_nt: TGTGCCAGCAGCGAAAAAATATCCAATGAGCAGTTCTTC; cdr3_aa: CASSEKISNEQFF
d_call: TRBD1; clone_size: -; j_call: TRBJ2-7; v_call: TRBV11-2; cdr3_nt: TGTGCCAGCAGCGACAGCCAGGGACAGGGCTACGAGCAGTACTTC; cdr3_aa: CASSDSQGQGYEQYF
d_call: -; clone_size: -; j_call: TRBJ2-5; v_call: TRBV2; cdr3_nt: TGTGCCAGCAAGATTGGAGGGCCGTACCAAGAGACCCAGTACTTC; cdr3_aa: CASKIGGPYQETQYF
d_call: -; clone_size: -; j_call: TRBJ2-2; v_call: TRBV10-1; cdr3_nt: TGCGCCAGCAGTGCTCTGGCTCCCGGGGAGCTGTTTTTT; cdr3_aa: CASSALAPGELFF